The table lists the clone carrying this T cell receptor (beta chain) with many counts. Antigen: not known. This entry comes from a study of metastatic and nonmetastatic thyroid tumors. For the study at large: Repertoire data that came from the blood and tumor or nodule tissue of malignant and benign thyroid patients were compared.

Overall study results and limits: The reported finding was significantly higher TCR beta diversity in malignant thyroid tumors relative to benign nodules, in blood and tumor.

No patient received treatment before thyroid surgery. V dropped 3 bases and J dropped 2 bases, with 6 bases sitting between them. The CDR3 has 13 amino acids. The germline gives CDR1 SGHTA, CDR2 FQGTGA. Under the authors' procedure: CDR3 differences across clinicopathological groups were used to build a distant-metastasis classifier for papillary thyroid cancer. TCRdb re-called the PCR reads with MiXCR. The V and J calls were not made by the authors but by TCRdb's processing. This sample has almost 85,000 clones, with approximately 12% found just once. Material: tumor tissue. This receptor was obtained from a female donor with papillary thyroid cancer or a benign thyroid nodule (not recorded which). Some clones in this sample may be carry-over from other donors' samples. The chain joins TRBV7-3 to TRBJ2-3; D is perhaps TRBD2 (5 bases). CDR3 region: CASSFDYTDTQYF. The CDR3 DNA reads as TGTGCCAGCAGCTTTGACTACACAGATACGCAGTATTTT.